Each of the 32 T cell receptor beta chains below was sequenced from the same sample in a study of blood T cells in healthy people across ages. A J-beta primer mix and a sample-barcoded 5' primer were used in a second PCR of roughly 6 to 11 cycles. TCRdb redid the calling of the 5' RACE reads with MiXCR, one entry per CDR3 protein. The table shows roughly 1.9 million distinct CDR3 sequences, with around 42% occurring only once. Sequencing used blood. All receptors come from a human donor in good health.

There are a few counts of this clonotype. This chain connects TRBV20-1 to TRBJ2-5; 10 positions agree with TRBD2. The length of the CDR3 is 16 residues. Germline V gene sequence: CDR1 DFQATT, CDR2 SNEGSKA (reference sequence). Trimming at V came to 3 bases and at J to 4 bases, leaving 11 bases not matched to a gene. CDR3 residues: CSASYNSGGPRETQYF. The CDR3 region has the DNA TGCAGTGCTAGTTATAATAGCGGGGGGCCGCGAGAGACCCAGTACTTC.

This sequence joins TRBV5-6 and TRBJ1-2, with a possible D match to TRBD1 (6 bases). From germline, CDR1 is SGHDT and CDR2 YYEEEE. CDR3 length equals 13 residues. Trimming removed 4 bases at V and 4 bases at J, with 11 bases between. This CDR3 reads CASSDRQVYGYTF. CDR3 nucleotide sequence: TGTGCCAGCAGCGACAGACAGGTCTATGGCTACACCTTC.

The rearrangement joins TRBV20-1 to TRBJ1-4, with a weak D call TRBD1 (5 bases). Trimming stripped 1 base from V and 6 bases from J, with 12 bases between. Germline lookup yields CDR1 DFQATT and CDR2 SNEGSKA (reference sequence). The CDR3 sequence is 14 residues long. The CDR3 reads CSARGGPTDEKLFF. The CDR3 DNA follows: TGCAGTGCTAGAGGGGGACCGACGGATGAAAAACTGTTTTTT.

This chain connects TRBV13 to TRBJ2-3; D may match TRBD1 or TRBD2 (5 bases each). Trimming pared 4 bases from V and 4 bases from J, leaving 12 bases between. Germline CDR1 is PRHDT and CDR2 is FYEKMQ (reference sequence). The CDR3 has 14 residues. This CDR3 reads CASSSGRSADTQYF. The DNA of the CDR3 is TGTGCCAGCAGCTCGGGACGGAGCGCAGATACGCAGTATTTT.

This clonotype was counted only a few times. The chain is built from TRBV29-1 and TRBJ2-4; 7 positions match TRBD2. CDR1 and CDR2 (germline): SQVTM, ANQGSEA. The CDR3 loop spans 13 amino acids. Here the CDR3 reads CSGGASGVGEQYF. The CDR3 nucleotides read TGCAGTGGTGGGGCTAGCGGTGTGGGGGAGCAGTACTTC. Drawing the rest from reference TRBV29-1 and TRBJ2-4, the complete variable domain is SAVISQKPSRDICQRGTSLTIQCQVDSQVTMMFWYRQQPGQSLTLIATANQGSEATYESGFVIDKFPISRPNLTFSTLTVSNMSPEDSSIYLCSGGASGVGEQYFGAGTRLSVL.

The chain employs TRBV29-1 and TRBJ1-2; D gene uncertain. This CDR3 is 12 amino acids long. Trimming pared 3 bases from V and 4 bases from J, leaving 9 bases between. Germline V lookup: CDR1 SQVTM, CDR2 ANQGSEA. Here the CDR3 DNA reads TGCAGCGTTGATAGCACGGGCTATGGCTACACCTTC. It encodes CSVDSTGYGYTF. Together with reference TRBV29-1 and TRBJ1-2, the CDR3 gives the full variable domain: SAVISQKPSRDICQRGTSLTIQCQVDSQVTMMFWYRQQPGQSLTLIATANQGSEATYESGFVIDKFPISRPNLTFSTLTVSNMSPEDSSIYLCSVDSTGYGYTFGSGTRLTVV.

This clonotype came up many times. V gene TRBV5-4 combines with J gene TRBJ2-5; D is perhaps TRBD1 (6 bases). This CDR3 region has 15 residues. Trimming removed 3 bases from V and 5 bases from J, with 17 bases in between. CDR1 is SGHNT, CDR2 YYREEE, per germline (reference sequence). CDR3 in DNA: TGTGCCAGCAGCTCCCGGGACACCGCACCGGAGACCCAGTACTTC. This encodes CASSSRDTAPETQYF. Based on the CDR3 plus reference TRBV5-4 and TRBJ2-5, the full variable domain is ETGVTQSPTHLIKTRGQQVTLRCSSQSGHNTVSWYQQALGQGPQFIFQYYREEENGRGNFPPRFSGLQFPNYSSELNVNALELDDSALYLCASSSRDTAPETQYFGPGTRLLVL.

This clonotype was counted once. The chain joins TRBV9 to TRBJ2-3; D is possibly TRBD2 (5 bases). CDR3 length: 16 residues. Deletions cut 0 bases from V and 5 bases from J, with 16 bases between. Germline CDR1 is SGDLS and CDR2 is YYNGEE. CDR3 DNA: TGTGCCAGCAGCGTAGTTTCCCGTGGAGGAGGAGATACGCAGTATTTT. Amino acid sequence: CASSVVSRGGGDTQYF. Variable domain in full (rest from reference TRBV9 and TRBJ2-3): DSGVTQTPKHLITATGQRVTLRCSPRSGDLSVYWYQQSLDQGLQFLIQYYNGEERAKGNILERFSAQQFPDLHSELNLSSLELGDSALYFCASSVVSRGGGDTQYFGPGTRLTVL.

Many counts were recorded for this clonotype. CDR3 sequence reads: CASSWGVGNQPQHF. The CDR3 DNA follows: TGTGCCAGCAGTTGGGGGGTAGGCAATCAGCCCCAGCATTTT. The chain is built from TRBV12-3 or TRBV12-4 and TRBJ1-5; D might be TRBD1 (5 bases). This CDR3 has 14 amino acids. With 4 bases removed from V and 2 bases from J, the gap between germline ends came to 9 bases.

J is TRBJ2-7 and V is TRBV4-3; no definite D call. Matching the DNA end better, TRBJ2-4 makes the J call doubtful. The germline V gene has CDR1 LGHNA and CDR2 YSLEER. This CDR3 is 18 amino acids long. This CDR3 is CASSQINLLHEAKNIQYF. CDR3 DNA: TGCGCCAGCAGCCAAATCAACCTCCTACACGAAGCCAAAAACATTCAGTACTTC.

The V call is TRBV20-1, the J call TRBJ1-2; D remains ambiguous. Trimming cost V 1 base and J 5 bases, with 5 bases left between them. CDR1 is DFQATT and CDR2 is SNEGSKA in the germline V gene (reference sequence). There are 11 residues in the CDR3. CDR3 sequence reads: CSARVEYGYTF. In nucleotides, the CDR3 is TGCAGTGCTAGAGTAGAGTATGGCTACACCTTC.

The CDR3 is CASSERGRRENGYTF. The CDR3 DNA is TGTGCCAGCAGTGAAAGGGGAAGGAGGGAAAATGGCTACACCTTC. V is TRBV6-1 and J is TRBJ1-2; TRBD1 might be the D (5 bases). Germline lookup yields CDR1 MNHNS and CDR2 SASEGT. The CDR3 length is 15 residues. V lost 2 bases to trimming and J lost 6 bases, with 16 bases between them.

This sequence joins TRBV14 and TRBJ1-2, with 10 bases aligning to TRBD1. Germline-derived CDR1 and CDR2 are SGHDN and FVKESK. The CDR3 extends over 16 amino acids. V was clipped by 3 bases and J by 6 bases; unmatched bases: 10. DNA of the CDR3: TGTGCCAGCAGCCAGACGAGGGACAGGGGATTAGATGGCTACACCTTC. It encodes CASSQTRDRGLDGYTF.

The sample holds many counts of this clonotype. V is TRBV4-1 and J is TRBJ1-2; D is possibly TRBD1 (5 bases). This CDR3 is built from 14 residues. The germline V gene encodes CDR1 MGHRA and CDR2 YSYEKL. Trimming removed 3 bases at V and 0 bases at J, with 8 bases between. The chain's CDR3 is CASSHSGSNYGYTF. The CDR3 DNA sequence: TGCGCCAGCAGCCACTCAGGGTCTAACTATGGCTACACCTTC.

The CDR3 loop is CASSEAGFYNEQFF. The CDR3 DNA reads TGTGCCAGCAGTGAAGCGGGGTTCTACAATGAGCAGTTCTTC. This chain links TRBV6-1 with TRBJ2-1; D unclear. Germline V CDR1 and CDR2: MNHNS, SASEGT. Trimming pared 0 bases from V and 3 bases from J, leaving 6 bases between. CDR3 length: 14 residues.

The sample holds many counts of this clonotype. The rearrangement links TRBV7-9 to TRBJ1-5; D not certain. The CDR3 is 14 amino acids. CDR1 SEHNR and CDR2 FQNEAQ come from the germline V gene (reference sequence). V was clipped by 6 bases and J by 3 bases, with 12 bases between them. As DNA, the CDR3 is TGTGCCAGCAGTCGCGACGGCTACAATCAGCCCCAGCATTTT. It specifies CASSRDGYNQPQHF.

In this sample, this clonotype turned up once. This rearrangement joins TRBV29-1 to TRBJ2-7; 10 positions agree with TRBD1. Germline trimming cut 4 bases from V and 5 bases from J; bases unmatched to any gene: 2. CDR3 length: 12 amino acids. Germline loops: CDR1 SQVTM, CDR2 ANQGSEA. CDR3 sequence (DNA): TGCAGCGTTGTTGGACAGGGGGACGAGCAGTACTTC. Amino acid sequence: CSVVGQGDEQYF.

Only one count was recorded for this clonotype. The J gene is TRBJ1-6, the V gene TRBV12-3 or TRBV12-4; D may be TRBD1 (6 bases). V lost 6 bases and J 9 bases, leaving 18 bases between the germline ends. The CDR3 sequence is 15 residues long. CDR3 DNA: TGTGCCAGCAGCCCACAGGGTGTGTCCGGTTCACCCCTCCACTTT. It specifies CASSPQGVSGSPLHF.

This clonotype was counted only a few times. This sequence joins TRBV10-3 and TRBJ1-5; 7 bases align to TRBD1. The CDR3 loop spans 14 amino acids. The germline gives CDR1 ENHRY, CDR2 SYGVKD. V lost 0 bases to trimming and J lost 5 bases; unmatched junction nucleotides: 1. The CDR3 coding sequence is TGTGCCATCAGTGAGTCGGGGACAGATCAGCCCCAGCATTTT. Translating gives CAISESGTDQPQHF.

Turning to this clonotype: A read error may explain this, as a much larger clone is one base away. V usage is TRBV20-1 and J usage is TRBJ2-3; 8 bases fit TRBD2. This CDR3 contains 14 residues. Germline V lookup: CDR1 DFQATT, CDR2 SNEGSKA (reference sequence). CDR3 DNA: TGCAGGATAACGGGGGGGTTTGGCACAGATACGCGGTATTTT. Its translation is CRITGGFGTDTRYF.

The V gene is TRBV7-8, the J gene TRBJ1-1, with D perhaps TRBD1 (5 bases). The CDR3 runs to 17 residues. Trimming took 0 bases from V and 0 from J, leaving 14 bases between them. Germline V lookup: CDR1 SGHVS, CDR2 FQNEAQ. The CDR3 region is CASSLARGGRMNTEAFF. CDR3 coding DNA: TGTGCCAGCAGCTTAGCGCGGGGGGGACGAATGAACACTGAAGCTTTCTTT.

The V call is TRBV7-2, the J call TRBJ1-4, with 8 bases aligning to TRBD1. The CDR3 is 15 amino acids. V was clipped by 4 bases and J by 8 bases; unmatched bases: 9. Germline lookup yields CDR1 SGHTA and CDR2 FQGNSA. The CDR3 region has the DNA TGTGCCAGCAGCTCCCTGACAGGGGCGGGAGAAAAACTGTTTTTT. Protein sequence: CASSSLTGAGEKLFF. The whole variable domain, filled in from reference TRBV7-2 and TRBJ1-4, reads GAGVSQSPSNKVTEKGKDVELRCDPISGHTALYWYRQSLGQGLEFLIYFQGNSAPDKSGLPSDRFSAERTGGSVSTLTIQRTQQEDSAVYLCASSSLTGAGEKLFFGSGTQLSVL.

This sequence joins TRBV15 and TRBJ2-3; TRBD1 might be the D (6 bases). Germline CDR1 and CDR2: LNHNV and YYDKDF (reference sequence). Between the trimmed V and J ends, which lost 0 bases and 4 bases, there was a span of 14 bases. The CDR3 totals 16 residues. CDR3 loop: CATSRDRMGAADTQYF. CDR3 nucleotides: TGTGCCACCAGCAGAGATAGGATGGGGGCAGCAGATACGCAGTATTTT.

The CDR3 coding sequence is TGTGCCAGCGGGGAATACAATGAGCAGTTCTTC. Amino acid sequence: CASGEYNEQFF. The chain couples TRBV2 to TRBJ2-1; D not certain. V lost 8 bases and J 4 bases, leaving 6 bases between the germline ends. The CDR3 loop spans 11 amino acids. Germline CDR1 reads SNHLY; CDR2 reads FYNNEI.

This chain uses TRBV9 with TRBJ2-7; 9 nucleotides match TRBD1. This CDR3 is 18 amino acids long. CDR1 is SGDLS, CDR2 YYNGEE, per germline. Unmatched junction bases numbered 17, after V lost 4 bases and J lost 3 bases. The CDR3 region is CASSPGPLPGQGLYEQYF. In nucleotides, the CDR3 is TGTGCCAGCAGCCCTGGGCCGTTACCGGGACAGGGTCTCTACGAGCAGTACTTC.

DNA of the CDR3: TGTGCCAGCAGCTTTACAGGGATCGCCTCCTACGAGCAGTACTTC. Its translation: CASSFTGIASYEQYF. The chain has TRBV11-2 and TRBJ2-7, with a tentative D call TRBD1 (6 bases). V lost 3 bases and J 0 bases, leaving 12 bases between the germline ends. The germline V gene encodes CDR1 SGHAT and CDR2 FQNNGV. The CDR3 runs 15 residues. Using reference TRBV11-2 and TRBJ2-7 for the parts outside the CDR3, the full variable domain is EAGVAQSPRYKIIEKRQSVAFWCNPISGHATLYWYQQILGQGPKLLIQFQNNGVVDDSQLPKDRFSAERLKGVDSTLKIQPAKLEDSAVYLCASSFTGIASYEQYFGPGTRLTVT.

V gene TRBV7-9 combines with J gene TRBJ2-2; either TRBD1 or TRBD2 may fit D (5 bases each). The CDR3 has 16 residues. Germline V gene lookup returns CDR1 SEHNR and CDR2 FQNEAQ (reference sequence). The V gene lost 5 bases and the J gene lost 0 bases, with 13 bases spanning the gap. CDR3: CASSAPGPSNTGELFF. The CDR3, as DNA: TGTGCCAGCAGCGCGCCGGGACCCTCGAACACCGGGGAGCTGTTTTTT.

About this clonotype itself: A read error may be the cause here, since a much bigger clone is one base away. This chain links TRBV6-1 with TRBJ2-5, with D uncertain. Trimming cost V 3 bases and J 11 bases, with 16 bases left between them. The CDR3 extends over 13 amino acids. In germline, CDR1 is MNHNS, CDR2 SASEGT. CDR3 nucleotides: TGTGCCAGCAGTGATTCTCTGGACCTGGAGCAGTACTTC. Residues: CASSDSLDLEQYF.

A note on this clonotype: The junction and the germline gene differ at one end; a read error may be behind it. The chain carries TRBV10-3 and TRBJ2-1; TRBD2 is a possible D gene (5 bases). The length of the CDR3 is 15 residues. Germline-derived CDR1 and CDR2 are ENHRY and SYGVKD. CDR3 in DNA: TGTGCCGTCAGTGAGTCTGGCGGGCGTTACAATGAGCAGTTCTTC. It yields the protein CAVSESGGRYNEQFF.

The V call is TRBV12-3 or TRBV12-4, the J call TRBJ2-7; 7 bases are a match to TRBD1. The CDR3 has 14 residues. V dropped 5 bases and J dropped 2; count of bases not matched to a gene: 6. This chain's CDR3 is CASSPDGQAYEQYF. Here the CDR3 DNA reads TGTGCCAGCAGTCCGGATGGACAGGCCTACGAGCAGTACTTC.

This clonotype turned up a few times. The rearrangement joins TRBV20-1 to TRBJ2-7, with TRBD2 as a possible D gene (6 bases). In germline, CDR1 is DFQATT, CDR2 SNEGSKA (reference sequence). Trimming pared 3 bases from V and 2 bases from J, leaving 11 bases between. The CDR3 consists of 13 residues. This CDR3 is CSASGGGTYEQYF. The CDR3 DNA is TGCAGTGCTAGCGGGGGAGGCACCTACGAGCAGTACTTC.

The chain employs TRBV5-1 and TRBJ2-5; D gene unclear. Trimming shortened V by 2 bases and J by 5 bases, and 13 bases separated the two germline ends. From germline, CDR1 is SGHRS and CDR2 YFSETQ. The CDR3 totals 14 residues. The CDR3 DNA reads TGCGCCAGCAGCTTCGAGGATGCGCAGGAGACCCAGTACTTC. Its protein product is CASSFEDAQETQYF.